The clone carrying this TCR beta chain is a singleton in its sample. Its target is not known. The data were obtained in a study of T cell responses to AZD1222 COVID-19 vaccine. Sequencing was performed with immunoSEQ multiplex PCR; in TCRdb, only in-frame clones are kept and a portion is missing. The sample contains around 60,000 clones, around 90% of which appear only once. Study-level results: White British people made up most donors, females outnumbered males, and clonal diversity was possibly underestimated.

This receptor was obtained from an adult in good health. This specimen was peripheral blood, taken on day 0 of AZD1222 vaccination.

The CDR3 DNA sequence: TGTGCCAGCAGCTTATTGCCAACAGATACGCAGTATTTT. This codes for CASSLLPTDTQYF. V and J are TRBV5-5 and TRBJ2-3, with no clear D. Germline loops: CDR1 SGHKS, CDR2 YYEKEE (reference sequence). There are 13 residues in the CDR3. V was trimmed by 2 bases and J by 3 bases, leaving 7 bases between them.